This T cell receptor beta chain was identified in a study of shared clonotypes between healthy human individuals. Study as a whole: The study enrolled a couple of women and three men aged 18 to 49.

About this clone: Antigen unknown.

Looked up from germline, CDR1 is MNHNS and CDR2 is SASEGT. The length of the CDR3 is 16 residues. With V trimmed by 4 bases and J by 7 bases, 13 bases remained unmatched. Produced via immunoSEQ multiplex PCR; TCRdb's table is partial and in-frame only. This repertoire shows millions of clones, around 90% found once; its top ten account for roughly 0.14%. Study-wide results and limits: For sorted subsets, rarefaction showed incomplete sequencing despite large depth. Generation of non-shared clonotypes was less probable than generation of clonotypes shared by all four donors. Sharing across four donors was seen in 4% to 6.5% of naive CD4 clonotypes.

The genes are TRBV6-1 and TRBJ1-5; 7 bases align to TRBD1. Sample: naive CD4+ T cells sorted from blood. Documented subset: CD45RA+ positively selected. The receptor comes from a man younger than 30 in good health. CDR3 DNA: TGTGCCAGCAGTGGAACCGGGACAGCGGTCAGACAGCCCCAGCATTTT. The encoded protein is CASSGTGTAVRQPQHF.